Listed here are 32 T cell receptor beta chains from one sample, sequenced in a study of beta chain features in type 1 diabetes. Reverse transcription of all isolated RNA meant that expressed TCRB transcripts were sequenced. Clones were read by immunoSEQ multiplex PCR, and TCRdb kept only the in-frame ones, dropping some. The repertoire has 300,000 to 350,000 clones, around 20% of them found once; the top ten carry approximately 0.046%. Material for sequencing was naive CD4+ T cells from blood. The receptors derive from a young woman in good health.

This clone came up a few times. This chain uses TRBV5-1 with TRBJ1-3, with D possibly being TRBD1 (5 bases). Trimming shortened V by 0 bases and J by 0 bases, and 7 bases separated the two germline ends. The CDR3 is 15 amino acids. The V gene's germline CDR1 is SGHRS and CDR2 YFSETQ. CDR3 bases: TGCGCCAGCAGCTTGGCCGACAGCTCTGGAAACACCATATATTTT. Amino acid sequence: CASSLADSSGNTIYF.

The genes are TRBV27 and TRBJ2-3; TRBD2 might be the D (5 bases). V was cut by 5 bases and J by 2 bases, with 8 bases left in between. Germline CDR1 MNHEY, CDR2 SMNVEV (reference sequence). This CDR3 region has 13 residues. CDR3 sequence (DNA): TGTGCCAGCAGTCCCGGGGACACAGATACGCAGTATTTT. The encoded protein is CASSPGDTDTQYF.

This clone was picked up a small number of times. The gene calls are TRBV23-1 and TRBJ2-2; 12 bases are shared with TRBD1. TRBV23-1 qualifies as an ORF whose function is uncertain. The CDR3 loop spans 19 amino acids. The V gene end was trimmed by 3 bases and the J gene end by 5 bases; junction bases not matched to a gene: 13. The CDR3 sequence: CASSHLIPGQGAETGELFF. CDR3 nucleotides: TGCGCCAGCAGTCACCTCATCCCGGGACAGGGGGCCGAGACCGGGGAGCTGTTTTTT.

This clone has more than one count but fewer than ten. V gene TRBV7-3 combines with J gene TRBJ2-2; TRBD1 agrees at 9 bases. The J segment lost 4 bases and the V segment lost 5 bases, leaving 5 bases of the junction unmatched. This CDR3 comprises 15 residues. Germline V gene lookup returns CDR1 SGHTA and CDR2 FQGTGA. This CDR3 is CASSQQQGATGELFF. CDR3 in DNA: TGTGCCAGCAGCCAACAACAGGGGGCCACCGGGGAGCTGTTTTTT.

Only a few counts were recorded for this clone. The chain joins TRBV6-5 to TRBJ2-1, with D possibly being TRBD2 (6 bases). Per the germline V gene, CDR1 is MNHEY and CDR2 is SVGAGI. The CDR3 totals 16 residues. Trimming stripped 2 bases from V and 9 bases from J, with 20 bases between. The CDR3 protein is CASSYRPGGAWVEQFF. The CDR3 DNA reads as TGTGCCAGCAGTTACCGCCCGGGCGGGGCCTGGGTTGAGCAGTTCTTC.

This clone was seen more than once but under ten times. The chain couples TRBV7-3 to TRBJ1-5, with 8 bases matching TRBD1. Looked up from germline, CDR1 is SGHTA and CDR2 is FQGTGA. V was pared by 4 bases and J by 4 bases, with 12 bases of the junction left unmatched. The CDR3 totals 17 residues. CDR3 nucleotides: TGTGCCAGCAGCTCCTATTTCTGGACAGGGATGAATCAGCCCCAGCATTTT. Translated: CASSSYFWTGMNQPQHF.

This chain links TRBV6-5 with TRBJ2-1, with TRBD2 identical over 7 bases. Germline values: CDR1 MNHEY, CDR2 SVGAGI. V shed 6 bases and J 7 bases; nucleotides not matched to a gene: 6. This CDR3 has 13 residues. The CDR3 DNA follows: TGTGCCAGCAGGAGGGACTACGTGAATGAGCAGTTCTTC. Protein product: CASRRDYVNEQFF.

This clone was counted only a few times. Other DNA sequences in the same sample also yield this CDR3. V usage is TRBV5-1 and J usage is TRBJ2-3, with TRBD2 matching 10 bases. CDR3 length: 14 amino acids. With 2 bases clipped from V and 4 bases from J, the junction kept 1 base outside the gene matches. Germline lookup yields CDR1 SGHRS and CDR2 YFSETQ. Here the CDR3 reads CASSLAGGPDTQYF. CDR3 nucleotide sequence: TGCGCCAGCAGCTTAGCGGGGGGGCCAGATACGCAGTATTTT.

A few counts support this clone. V gene TRBV11-3 combines with J gene TRBJ2-1; the D is unclear. Germline V gene sequence: CDR1 SGHNT, CDR2 YENEEA. CDR3 length equals 15 residues. The V end lost 0 bases, the J end lost 0 bases, and 6 bases lay between the germline ends. CDR3 nucleotide sequence: TGTGCCAGCAGCTTAGATGGCAACTCCTACAATGAGCAGTTCTTC. This codes for CASSLDGNSYNEQFF.

The chain employs TRBV7-6 and TRBJ2-4, with 10 bases aligning to TRBD2. The V gene end was trimmed by 5 bases and the J gene end by 0 bases; junction bases not matched to a gene: 7. Germline CDR1 reads SGHVS; CDR2 reads FNYEAQ. CDR3 length: 17 residues. Written as DNA, the CDR3 is TGTGCCAGCAGCGCGGGACTAGCGAAGGTAGCCAAAAACATTCAGTACTTC. Translation gives CASSAGLAKVAKNIQYF.

Only a few counts were recorded for this clone. The chain is built from TRBV9 and TRBJ1-3, with D maybe TRBD1 (5 bases). V was clipped by 7 bases and J by 4 bases, with 12 bases between them. This CDR3 is built from 13 residues. CDR1 and CDR2 from the germline V gene are SGDLS and YYNGEE. CDR3 in amino acids: CASGRDGGNTIYF. The CDR3 DNA follows: TGTGCCAGCGGGCGGGACGGAGGAAACACCATATATTTT.

The gene calls are TRBV30 and TRBJ1-2, with unresolved D. Looked up from germline, CDR1 is GTSNPN and CDR2 is SVGIG (reference sequence). This CDR3 has 14 residues. Trimming removed 3 bases from V and 4 bases from J, with 15 bases in between. CDR3 in DNA: TGTGCCTGGAGCGAAGGAAGTTCTAGCTATGGCTACACCTTC. It specifies CAWSEGSSSYGYTF.

This clone has only a few counts. The chain combines TRBV5-4 with TRBJ2-2, with 11 bases that match TRBD2. Germline values: CDR1 SGHNT, CDR2 YYREEE (reference sequence). With 3 bases clipped from V and 8 bases from J, the junction kept 9 bases outside the gene matches. This CDR3 region has 16 residues. CDR3 sequence (DNA): TGTGCCAGCAGCTCCTTCCTAGCGGGAGGTCTGGGGGAGCTGTTTTTT. Translating it yields CASSSFLAGGLGELFF.

This clone was seen more than once but under ten times. This rearrangement joins TRBV7-3 to TRBJ2-1; 10 nucleotides align to TRBD1. The CDR3 is 14 residues long. Trimming at V came to 5 bases and at J to 7 bases, leaving 5 bases not matched to a gene. Germline V CDR1 and CDR2: SGHTA, FQGTGA. CDR3 in DNA: TGTGCCAGCAGCGACCGGACAGGGGGTAATGAGCAGTTCTTC. Protein product: CASSDRTGGNEQFF.

This rearrangement joins TRBV4-3 to TRBJ2-7; 9 bases fit TRBD1. The CDR3 is 15 residues long. Germline V CDR1 and CDR2: LGHNA, YSLEER. Trimming removed 3 bases from V and 5 bases from J; junction bases left unmatched: 8. DNA for the CDR3: TGCGCCAGCAGCCACCAGACAGGGGGGATCAACGAGCAGTACTTC. Amino acids: CASSHQTGGINEQYF.

This clone was detected a few times. The V call is TRBV30, the J call TRBJ1-2, with unresolved D. The CDR3 runs to 13 residues. With 0 bases removed from V and 4 bases from J, the gap between germline ends came to 9 bases. Germline CDR1 GTSNPN, CDR2 SVGIG (reference sequence). CDR3 amino acids: CAWSVAGSYGYTF. The CDR3 DNA sequence: TGTGCCTGGAGTGTTGCGGGATCCTATGGCTACACCTTC.

The V and J genes are TRBV25-1 and TRBJ1-5; no reliable D call. The CDR3 runs 12 residues. The germline V gene encodes CDR1 MGHDK and CDR2 SYGVNS. With 2 bases removed from V and 4 bases from J, the gap between germline ends came to 3 bases. CDR3 sequence: CASSETNQPQHF. For the CDR3, the DNA is TGTGCCAGCAGTGAAACAAATCAGCCCCAGCATTTT.

This clone turned up a few times. In nucleotides, the CDR3 is TGTGCCAGCAGCCGTCGGACTAGCGGCTACAATGAGCAGTTCTTC. Its protein is CASSRRTSGYNEQFF. The J gene is TRBJ2-1, the V gene TRBV9, with TRBD2 matching 10 bases. Germline assignment: CDR1 SGDLS and CDR2 YYNGEE. The CDR3 runs to 15 residues. V lost 4 bases, J lost 3 bases, and 4 bases stayed unmatched.

There are a few counts of this clone. The V gene is TRBV9, the J gene TRBJ1-4; the D gene is possibly TRBD1 (5 bases). Trimming removed 3 bases at V and 6 bases at J, with 12 bases between. Germline CDR1 reads SGDLS; CDR2 reads YYNGEE. The CDR3 extends over 14 amino acids. The CDR3 region has the DNA TGTGCCAGCAGCGCCCCTGGACAACATGAAAAACTGTTTTTT. It codes for CASSAPGQHEKLFF.

The chain combines TRBV10-3 with TRBJ2-2; no reliable D call. The CDR3 contains 13 residues. From germline, CDR1 is ENHRY and CDR2 SYGVKD. Between the trimmed V and J ends, which lost 0 bases and 4 bases, there was a span of 3 bases. As DNA, the CDR3 is TGTGCCATCAGTGAGTCCGTCACCGGGGAGCTGTTTTTT. Its translation: CAISESVTGELFF.

The table lists this clone with a few counts. The chain employs TRBV9 and TRBJ2-1, with 11 bases that match TRBD2. In germline, CDR1 is SGDLS, CDR2 YYNGEE. This CDR3 has 16 amino acids. Losses at the gene ends were 4 bases for V and 10 bases for J; bases not matched to a gene: 13. This CDR3 reads CASSPAGLAGGSEQFF. The CDR3, as DNA: TGTGCCAGCAGCCCTGCGGGGCTAGCGGGGGGCAGCGAGCAGTTCTTC.

The chain carries TRBV7-9 and TRBJ2-7; D unresolved. The CDR3 loop spans 13 amino acids. Per germline, CDR1 SEHNR and CDR2 FQNEAQ (reference sequence). V lost 3 bases and J lost 3, with 9 bases in between. CDR3 loop: CASSFLGSYEQYF. DNA for the CDR3: TGTGCCAGCAGCTTCCTAGGCAGCTACGAGCAGTACTTC.

The chain carries TRBV7-2 and TRBJ2-3; TRBD2 matches 13 bases. Germline V gene lookup returns CDR1 SGHTA and CDR2 FQGNSA. The CDR3 length is 17 residues. Germline trimming cut 3 bases from V and 2 bases from J; bases unmatched to any gene: 5. CDR3 region: CASSFSGTSGTTDTQYF. CDR3 in DNA: TGTGCCAGCAGCTTCTCCGGGACTAGCGGGACCACAGATACGCAGTATTTT. The variable domain in full, completed from reference TRBV7-2 and TRBJ2-3, reads GAGVSQSPSNKVTEKGKDVELRCDPISGHTALYWYRQSLGQGLEFLIYFQGNSAPDKSGLPSDRFSAERTGGSVSTLTIQRTQQEDSAVYLCASSFSGTSGTTDTQYFGPGTRLTVL.

This sequence joins TRBV7-9 and TRBJ1-2, with D possibly being TRBD1 (5 bases). This CDR3 contains 15 residues. Germline V gene data show CDR1 as SEHNR and CDR2 as FQNEAQ (reference sequence). Trimming cost V 5 bases and J 4 bases, with 17 bases left between them. The CDR3, as DNA: TGTGCCAGCAGCCCCGGAGACAGTCTGGGCTATGGCTACACCTTC. Residues: CASSPGDSLGYGYTF.

CDR3: CATSRTGAPANEQFF. DNA of the CDR3: TGTGCCACCAGCAGAACAGGGGCCCCAGCCAATGAGCAGTTCTTC. This chain connects TRBV15 to TRBJ2-1; 7 nucleotides match TRBD1. Germline V gene lookup returns CDR1 LNHNV and CDR2 YYDKDF (reference sequence). J gave up 6 bases and V 2 bases, and 7 bases lay outside the gene matches. CDR3 length: 15 amino acids.

This clone was seen a handful of times. The V gene is TRBV15, the J gene TRBJ2-2; unclear D gene. Germline assignment: CDR1 LNHNV and CDR2 YYDKDF (reference sequence). The length of the CDR3 is 13 residues. V shed 0 bases and J shed 6 bases, with 5 bases lying between them. CDR3 region: CATSRDLAGELFF. CDR3 coding DNA: TGTGCCACCAGCAGAGATCTAGCCGGGGAGCTGTTTTTT. The full variable domain, completed using reference TRBV15 and TRBJ2-2, is DAMVIQNPRYQVTQFGKPVTLSCSQTLNHNVMYWYQQKSSQAPKLLFHYYDKDFNNEADTPDNFQSRRPNTSFCFLDIRSPGLGDTAMYLCATSRDLAGELFFGEGSRLTVL.

The chain employs TRBV23-1 and TRBJ2-1; TRBD1 is a possible D gene (5 bases). TRBV23-1 is sorted into the ORF group, with uncertain function. The CDR3 length is 16 residues. Trimming removed 4 bases at V and 5 bases at J, with 18 bases between. CDR3 sequence reads: CASSRERGHRDNEQFF. As DNA, the CDR3 is TGCGCCAGCAGTCGCGAACGAGGACACCGAGACAATGAGCAGTTCTTC.

The V call is TRBV2, the J call TRBJ1-1; 7 bases fit TRBD1. Germline lookup yields CDR1 SNHLY and CDR2 FYNNEI. The ends lost 5 bases at V and 1 base at J; junction bases unmatched: 4. There are 14 residues in the CDR3. The CDR3 region is CASSRDRWNTEAFF. For the CDR3, the DNA is TGTGCCAGCAGTCGGGACAGATGGAACACTGAAGCTTTCTTT. Combining the CDR3 with reference TRBV2 and TRBJ1-1 gives the whole variable domain EPEVTQTPSHQVTQMGQEVILRCVPISNHLYFYWYRQILGQKVEFLVSFYNNEISEKSEIFDDQFSVERPDGSNFTLKIRSTKLEDSAMYFCASSRDRWNTEAFFGQGTRLTVV.

The chain links TRBV19 to TRBJ2-2; D gene uncertain. V was trimmed by 6 bases and J by 2 bases, leaving 10 bases between them. CDR3 length: 14 amino acids. Per germline, CDR1 LNHDA and CDR2 SQIVND (reference sequence). CDR3 DNA sequence: TGTGCCAGTAGCGACATCCTAAACACCGGGGAGCTGTTTTTT. Translated, it gives CASSDILNTGELFF.

This clone was detected only once. Here the CDR3 reads CASSPRTSLYGYTF. The CDR3 bases are TGTGCCAGCAGCCCCCGGACAAGCCTCTATGGCTACACCTTC. The chain combines TRBV6-5 with TRBJ1-2, with a weak D call TRBD1 (5 bases). V shed 6 bases and J shed 4 bases, with 15 bases lying between them. This CDR3 has 14 amino acids. Germline V gives CDR1 MNHEY, CDR2 SVGAGI.

The table lists this clone with a few counts. The J gene is TRBJ2-5, the V gene TRBV7-9; possible D gene TRBD2, 6 bases. The V end lost 5 bases, the J end lost 2 bases, and 21 bases lay between the germline ends. The CDR3 runs 17 residues. Germline CDR1 reads SEHNR; CDR2 reads FQNEAQ (reference sequence). The CDR3, as DNA: TGTGCCAGCAGCCCGCTGCGACTAGGGCGGTTTCAAGAGACCCAGTACTTC. This codes for CASSPLRLGRFQETQYF.

This clone was counted a few times. The chain has TRBV29-1 and TRBJ2-5; 11 nucleotides line up with TRBD2. The CDR3 is 14 residues long. Germline lookup yields CDR1 SQVTM and CDR2 ANQGSEA. J lost 5 bases, V lost 7 bases, and 9 bases had no gene match. Here the CDR3 DNA reads TGCAGCGCAATCATAGGGACTAGCGGTGAGACCCAGTACTTC. This gives the protein CSAIIGTSGETQYF. Combining the CDR3 with reference TRBV29-1 and TRBJ2-5 gives the whole variable domain SAVISQKPSRDICQRGTSLTIQCQVDSQVTMMFWYRQQPGQSLTLIATANQGSEATYESGFVIDKFPISRPNLTFSTLTVSNMSPEDSSIYLCSAIIGTSGETQYFGPGTRLLVL.